This T cell receptor (beta chain) is from a study of T cells after yellow fever vaccination. The wider study: The fractions with low cell numbers were processed using SMART-Seq v4 Ultra Low Input.

In TCRdb, the 5' RACE reads were re-called with MiXCR into one record per CDR3 protein. The sample has a few hundred thousand distinct CDR3 sequences; approximately 12% are singletons. Of note for this clonotype: Its antigen remains unknown.

From germline, CDR1 is KGHSH and CDR2 LQKENI. Trimming removed 4 bases from V and 2 bases from J; junction bases left unmatched: 4. The CDR3 consists of 15 residues. Study-wide results and limits: Only a small proportion of the clonotypes turned up in both the CD4 and the CD8 compartments, likely arising from convergent recombination. Post-booster reappearance was seen for most primary-vaccination clones (about 96% CD4, roughly 88% CD8). FACS-sorted repertoires could harbor abundant contaminating bulk-population clonotypes.

Sequences were derived from CD4+ T cells sorted from PBMCs, sampled 15 days after the yellow fever booster vaccination. The source is a young man who received the YFV17D yellow fever vaccine. The chain links TRBV18 to TRBJ2-1, with 8 nucleotides matching TRBD1. The CDR3 DNA reads TGTGCCAGCTCACGGGGACAGGCCACCTACAATGAGCAGTTCTTC. Translated: CASSRGQATYNEQFF.